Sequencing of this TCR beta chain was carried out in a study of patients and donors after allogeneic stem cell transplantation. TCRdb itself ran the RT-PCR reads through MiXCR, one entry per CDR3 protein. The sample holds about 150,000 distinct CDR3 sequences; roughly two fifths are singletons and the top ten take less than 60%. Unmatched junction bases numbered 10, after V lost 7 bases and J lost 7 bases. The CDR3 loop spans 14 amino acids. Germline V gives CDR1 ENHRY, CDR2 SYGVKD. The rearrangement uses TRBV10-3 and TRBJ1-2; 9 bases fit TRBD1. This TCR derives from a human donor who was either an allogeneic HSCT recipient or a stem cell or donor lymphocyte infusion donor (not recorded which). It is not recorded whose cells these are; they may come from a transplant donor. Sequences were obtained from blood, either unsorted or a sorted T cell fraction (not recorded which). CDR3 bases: TGTGCCATCACCGACTCGACAGGGGGAATTGGCTACACCTTC. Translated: CAITDSTGGIGYTF.